These 11 T cell receptor beta chains were all obtained from the same sample, sequenced in a study of radiotherapy plus CTLA-4 blockade in lung cancer. Only in-frame clones appear in the TCRdb table, and some are missing; sequencing was by immunoSEQ multiplex PCR. The profile covers roughly 90,000 clones, with 70% to 90% appearing a single time and 4.9% taken by the ten largest. The source material was peripheral blood, sampled from a patient treated with radiotherapy plus ipilimumab. These receptors originate from a human donor with non-small cell lung cancer that progressed on radiotherapy plus ipilimumab.

The chain uses TRBV6-1 and TRBJ1-3, with TRBD1 matching 7 bases. The V and J ends lost 6 bases and 4 bases, in that order; junction bases with no gene match: 6. CDR1 is MNHNS, CDR2 SASEGT, per germline. The CDR3 covers 14 residues. In nucleotides, the CDR3 is TGTGCCAGCAGCAAGGGGGCGGTGGGAAACACCATATATTTT. It translates to CASSKGAVGNTIYF.

The chain links TRBV6-1 to TRBJ2-2, with 12 bases matching TRBD2. Trimming cost V 1 base and J 0 bases; bases outside gene matches: 3. The CDR3 is 18 residues long. The germline CDR1 and CDR2 sequences are MNHNS and SASEGT. The DNA for the CDR3 is TGTGCCAGCAGTGAAGAAGGACTAGCGGGAACGAACACCGGGGAGCTGTTTTTT. Translating gives CASSEEGLAGTNTGELFF.

The rearrangement uses TRBV9 and TRBJ2-5; 7 bases are a match to TRBD1. The CDR3 contains 16 residues. Germline CDR1 and CDR2: SGDLS and YYNGEE. V was clipped by 4 bases and J by 0 bases; unmatched bases: 9. DNA for the CDR3: TGTGCCAGCAGCCCAAGGGGGCTCCCGTACCAAGAGACCCAGTACTTC. Residues: CASSPRGLPYQETQYF.

The chain employs TRBV10-3 and TRBJ2-3; TRBD2 might be the D (5 bases). The CDR3 is made up of 13 amino acids. Trimming left V 2 bases short and J 4 bases short, with 7 bases between. Looked up from germline, CDR1 is ENHRY and CDR2 is SYGVKD. CDR3: CAISEEGPDTQYF. The CDR3 region has the DNA TGTGCCATCAGTGAGGAGGGTCCAGATACGCAGTATTTT.

V usage is TRBV21-1 and J usage is TRBJ1-5. TRBV21-1 is a known pseudogene. This CDR3 has 18 residues. The CDR3, as DNA: TGTGCCAGCAGCACCCACTCGGGAGGATTGGTCTTCGATCAGCCCCAGCATTTT. Its translation is CASSTHSGGLVFDQPQHF.

The rearrangement joins TRBV7-9 to TRBJ2-1, with D uncertain. V lost 3 bases to trimming and J lost 4 bases, with 7 bases between them. This CDR3 region has 13 residues. Per germline, CDR1 SEHNR and CDR2 FQNEAQ (reference sequence). CDR3 nucleotides: TGTGCCAGCAGCTTCGCAGAATACAATGAGCAGTTCTTC. As protein: CASSFAEYNEQFF.

The V and J genes are TRBV30 and TRBJ2-6; the D is unclear. The germline V gene has CDR1 GTSNPN and CDR2 SVGIG (reference sequence). The CDR3 sequence is 15 residues long. The V gene lost 4 bases and the J gene lost 2 bases, with 12 bases spanning the gap. CDR3 sequence reads: CAWTPILTGANVLTF. The CDR3 DNA sequence: TGTGCCTGGACTCCCATTCTGACTGGGGCCAACGTCCTGACTTTC.

V is TRBV11-2 and J is TRBJ2-1; D perhaps matches TRBD2 (6 bases). The CDR3 is 17 amino acids. Germline V gene data show CDR1 as SGHAT and CDR2 as FQNNGV. The ends were cut back, 2 bases at V and 10 bases at J, with 24 bases in the middle. The CDR3 region is CASSLIVGGTTREEQFF. Written as DNA, the CDR3 is TGTGCCAGCAGCTTAATTGTTGGCGGGACGACCCGAGAAGAGCAGTTCTTC.

The chain employs TRBV5-1 and TRBJ1-2; 7 bases match TRBD1. Trimming cost V 5 bases and J 7 bases; bases outside gene matches: 8. The CDR3 contains 13 residues. Germline V gives CDR1 SGHRS, CDR2 YFSETQ. CDR3 DNA sequence: TGCGCCAGCAGGGAGACAGGGTCGGCTGGCTACACCTTC. Translation: CASRETGSAGYTF.

The chain carries TRBV25-1 and TRBJ1-4; D gene uncertain. This CDR3 is 14 amino acids long. Germline V gives CDR1 MGHDK, CDR2 SYGVNS. The V end was cut by 2 bases, the J end by 4 bases, with 8 bases between. The CDR3 reads CASSEGRLNEKLFF. CDR3 DNA: TGTGCCAGCAGTGAAGGTCGGCTTAATGAAAAACTGTTTTTT.

The rearrangement links TRBV9 to TRBJ2-2; D remains unclear. In germline, CDR1 is SGDLS, CDR2 YYNGEE. Trimming shortened V by 0 bases and J by 3 bases, and 9 bases separated the two germline ends. This CDR3 comprises 15 residues. CDR3 amino acids: CASSVALGYTGELFF. CDR3 in DNA: TGTGCCAGCAGCGTAGCATTGGGGTACACCGGGGAGCTGTTTTTT.